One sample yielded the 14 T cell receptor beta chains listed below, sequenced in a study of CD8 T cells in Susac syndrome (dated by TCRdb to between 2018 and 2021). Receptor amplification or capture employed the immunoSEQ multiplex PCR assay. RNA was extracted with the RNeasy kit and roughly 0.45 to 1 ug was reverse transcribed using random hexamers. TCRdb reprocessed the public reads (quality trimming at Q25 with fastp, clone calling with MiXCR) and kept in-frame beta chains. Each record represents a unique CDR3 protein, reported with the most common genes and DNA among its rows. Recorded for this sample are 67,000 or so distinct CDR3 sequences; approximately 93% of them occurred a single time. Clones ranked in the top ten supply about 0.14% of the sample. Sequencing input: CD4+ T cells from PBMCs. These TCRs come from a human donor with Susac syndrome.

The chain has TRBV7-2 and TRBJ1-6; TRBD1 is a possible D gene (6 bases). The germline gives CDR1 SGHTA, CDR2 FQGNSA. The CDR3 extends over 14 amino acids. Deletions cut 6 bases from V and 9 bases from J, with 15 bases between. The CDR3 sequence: CASRVSEGGSPLHF. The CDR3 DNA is TGTGCCAGCAGAGTGTCGGAAGGGGGTTCACCCCTCCACTTT.

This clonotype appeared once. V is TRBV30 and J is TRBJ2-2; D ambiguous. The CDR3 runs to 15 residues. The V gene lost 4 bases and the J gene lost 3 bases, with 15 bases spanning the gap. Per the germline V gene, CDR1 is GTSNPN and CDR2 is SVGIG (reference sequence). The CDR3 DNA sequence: TGTGCCTGGATGTCCCGTCACTCGGACACCGGGGAGCTGTTTTTT. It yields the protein CAWMSRHSDTGELFF.

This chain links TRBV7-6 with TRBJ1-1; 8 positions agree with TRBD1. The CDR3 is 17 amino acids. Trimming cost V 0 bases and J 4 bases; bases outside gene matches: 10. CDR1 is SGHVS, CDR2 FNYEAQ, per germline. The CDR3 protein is CASSLAGQGFSTTEAFF. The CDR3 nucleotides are TGTGCCAGCAGCTTAGCTGGACAGGGTTTCTCAACCACTGAAGCTTTCTTT.

The CDR3 region has the DNA TGTGCCAGCAGCTTCAAGTGGAACACTGAAGCTTTCTTT. Its protein product is CASSFKWNTEAFF. The chain carries TRBV7-3 and TRBJ1-1, with D hard to call. Germline values: CDR1 SGHTA, CDR2 FQGTGA. The CDR3 sequence is 13 residues long. Trimming removed 3 bases at V and 1 base at J, with 6 bases between.

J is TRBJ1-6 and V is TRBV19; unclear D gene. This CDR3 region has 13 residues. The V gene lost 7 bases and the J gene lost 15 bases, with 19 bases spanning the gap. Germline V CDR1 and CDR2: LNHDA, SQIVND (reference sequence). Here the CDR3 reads CASKRQIGEHLHF. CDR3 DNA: TGTGCCAGTAAACGGCAGATCGGTGAGCACCTCCACTTT.

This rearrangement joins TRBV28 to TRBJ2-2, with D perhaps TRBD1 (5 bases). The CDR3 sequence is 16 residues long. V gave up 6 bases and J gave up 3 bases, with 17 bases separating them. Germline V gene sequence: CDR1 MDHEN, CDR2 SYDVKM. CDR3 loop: CASSLPGFPYTGELFF. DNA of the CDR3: TGTGCCAGCAGCCTTCCAGGGTTTCCGTACACCGGGGAGCTGTTTTTT.

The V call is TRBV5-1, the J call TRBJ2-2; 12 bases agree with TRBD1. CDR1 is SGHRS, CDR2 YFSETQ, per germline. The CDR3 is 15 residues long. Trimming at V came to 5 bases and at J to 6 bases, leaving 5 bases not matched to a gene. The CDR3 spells CASRGDRGPAGELFF. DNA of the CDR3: TGCGCCAGCAGAGGGGACAGGGGGCCTGCCGGGGAGCTGTTTTTT. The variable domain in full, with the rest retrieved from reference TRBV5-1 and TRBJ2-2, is KAGVTQTPRYLIKTRGQQVTLSCSPISGHRSVSWYQQTPGQGLQFLFEYFSETQRNKGNFPGRFSGRQFSNSRSEMNVSTLELGDSALYLCASRGDRGPAGELFFGEGSRLTVL.

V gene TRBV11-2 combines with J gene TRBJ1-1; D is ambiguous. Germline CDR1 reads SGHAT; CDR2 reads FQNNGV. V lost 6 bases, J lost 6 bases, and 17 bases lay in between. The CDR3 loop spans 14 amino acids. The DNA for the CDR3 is TGTGCCAGCAGTTATACCCCCGGTGGGCCTGAAGCTTTCTTT. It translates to CASSYTPGGPEAFF.

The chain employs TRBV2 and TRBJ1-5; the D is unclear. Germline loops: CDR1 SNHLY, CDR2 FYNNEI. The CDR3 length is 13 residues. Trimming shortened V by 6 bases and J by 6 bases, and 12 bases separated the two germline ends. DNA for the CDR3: TGTGCCAGCAGCGGAGCTTGGCGTCAGCCCCAGCATTTT. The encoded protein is CASSGAWRQPQHF. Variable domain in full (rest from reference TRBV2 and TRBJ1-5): EPEVTQTPSHQVTQMGQEVILRCVPISNHLYFYWYRQILGQKVEFLVSFYNNEISEKSEIFDDQFSVERPDGSNFTLKIRSTKLEDSAMYFCASSGAWRQPQHFGDGTRLSIL.

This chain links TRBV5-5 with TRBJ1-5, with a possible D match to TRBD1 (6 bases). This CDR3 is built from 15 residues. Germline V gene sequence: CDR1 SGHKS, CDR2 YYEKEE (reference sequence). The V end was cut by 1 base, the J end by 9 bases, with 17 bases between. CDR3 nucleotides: TGTGCCAGCAGCTTGCTAGGGGGGCCTGGGTCGCCCCAGCATTTT. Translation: CASSLLGGPGSPQHF.

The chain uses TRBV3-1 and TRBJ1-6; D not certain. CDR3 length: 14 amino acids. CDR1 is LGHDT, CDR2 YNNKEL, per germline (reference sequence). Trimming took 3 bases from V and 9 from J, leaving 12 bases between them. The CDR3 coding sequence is TGTGCCAGCAGCCATCGGCGCTTTCCTTCACCCCTCCACTTT. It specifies CASSHRRFPSPLHF. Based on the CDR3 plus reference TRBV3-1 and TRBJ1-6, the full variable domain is DTAVSQTPKYLVTQMGNDKSIKCEQNLGHDTMYWYKQDSKKFLKIMFSYNNKELIINETVPNRFSPKSPDKAHLNLHINSLELGDSAVYFCASSHRRFPSPLHFGNGTRLTVT.

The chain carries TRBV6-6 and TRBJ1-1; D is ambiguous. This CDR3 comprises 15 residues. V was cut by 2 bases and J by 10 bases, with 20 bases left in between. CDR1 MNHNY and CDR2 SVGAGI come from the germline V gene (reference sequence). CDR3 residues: CASSYPEQSSRGAFF. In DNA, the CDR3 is TGTGCCAGCAGTTACCCTGAACAGAGTAGCCGGGGAGCTTTCTTT.

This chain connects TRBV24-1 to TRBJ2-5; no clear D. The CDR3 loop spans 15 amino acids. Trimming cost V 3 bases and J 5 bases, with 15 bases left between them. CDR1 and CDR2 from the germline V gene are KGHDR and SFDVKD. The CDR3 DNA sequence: TGTGCCACCAGTGATCCGAGGAAAGTTGGTGAGACCCAGTACTTC. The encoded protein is CATSDPRKVGETQYF.

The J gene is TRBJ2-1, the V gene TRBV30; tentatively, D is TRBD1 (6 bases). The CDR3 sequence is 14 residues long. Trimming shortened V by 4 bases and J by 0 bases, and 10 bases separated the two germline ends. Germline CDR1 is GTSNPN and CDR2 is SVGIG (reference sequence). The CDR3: CAWKGESSYNEQFF. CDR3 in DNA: TGTGCCTGGAAGGGGGAAAGCTCCTACAATGAGCAGTTCTTC.